The 22 T cell receptor beta chains below come from one sample, sequenced in a study of T cell repertoires in cytomegalovirus infection. In TCRdb, the reads were re-called with MiXCR into one record per CDR3 protein. The profile shows over 450,000 distinct CDR3 sequences, approximately 10% of them singletons. The sequenced sample was PBMCs. These receptors all come from a human donor in good health (CMV status not recorded). Some clones in this sample may be carry-over from other donors' samples.

This clonotype was recorded many times. This chain links TRBV7-8 with TRBJ2-2, with TRBD2 matching over 13 bases. Trimming cost V 8 bases and J 5 bases; bases outside gene matches: 5. The length of the CDR3 is 15 residues. Germline V gene lookup returns CDR1 SGHVS and CDR2 FQNEAQ. CDR3 in DNA: TGTGCCAGCGGGACTAGCGGGACCGGGACCGGGGAGCTGTTTTTT. Translation: CASGTSGTGTGELFF.

This clonotype was seen at least ten times. The chain carries TRBV28 and TRBJ2-7; D call uncertain. Germline V lookup: CDR1 MDHEN, CDR2 SYDVKM. Trimming took 5 bases from V and 0 from J, leaving 8 bases between them. The CDR3 sequence is 13 residues long. The chain's CDR3 is CASSMQVSYEQYF. The CDR3 DNA reads TGTGCCAGCAGTATGCAGGTCTCCTACGAGCAGTACTTC.

At least ten counts were recorded for this clonotype. The chain carries TRBV7-6 and TRBJ1-4; a possible D gene is TRBD1 (5 bases). The V end was cut by 8 bases, the J end by 6 bases, with 19 bases between. Looked up from germline, CDR1 is SGHVS and CDR2 is FNYEAQ. This CDR3 is 15 amino acids long. The CDR3 region is CASRSVGHGDEKLFF. CDR3 coding DNA: TGTGCCAGCCGCTCCGTGGGGCATGGGGATGAAAAACTGTTTTTT. Full variable domain (outside the CDR3, taken from reference TRBV7-6 and TRBJ1-4): GAGVSQSPRYKVTKRGQDVALRCDPISGHVSLYWYRQALGQGPEFLTYFNYEAQQDKSGLPNDRFSAERPEGSISTLTIQRTEQRDSAMYRCASRSVGHGDEKLFFGSGTQLSVL.

The chain's CDR3 is CAISDTVAVGDNYGYTF. The CDR3 DNA sequence: TGTGCCATCAGTGATACAGTGGCAGTTGGGGATAACTATGGCTACACCTTC. The chain is built from TRBV10-3 and TRBJ1-2; D gene ambiguous. Trimming removed 3 bases at V and 1 base at J, with 18 bases between. The CDR3 contains 17 residues. Looked up from germline, CDR1 is ENHRY and CDR2 is SYGVKD.

This chain connects TRBV5-1 to TRBJ1-6; D not resolved. Trimming left V 0 bases short and J 6 bases short, with 7 bases between. CDR3 length equals 14 residues. CDR1 and CDR2 (germline): SGHRS, YFSETQ. The CDR3 reads CASSLARGNSPLHF. In DNA, the CDR3 is TGCGCCAGCAGCTTGGCGCGGGGTAATTCACCCCTCCACTTT. Supplemented by reference TRBV5-1 and TRBJ1-6, the full variable domain reads KAGVTQTPRYLIKTRGQQVTLSCSPISGHRSVSWYQQTPGQGLQFLFEYFSETQRNKGNFPGRFSGRQFSNSRSEMNVSTLELGDSALYLCASSLARGNSPLHFGNGTRLTVT.

About this clonotype: Being one base from a much bigger clone, this may be a read error. This chain connects TRBV27 to TRBJ2-2; D is possibly TRBD2 (5 bases). This CDR3 has 13 residues. Per the germline V gene, CDR1 is MNHEY and CDR2 is SMNVEV (reference sequence). The CDR3 here is CASSLGQTGERFF. Written as DNA, the CDR3 is TGTGCCAGCAGTTTAGGGCAGACCGGGGAGCGGTTTTTT.

The chain has TRBV29-1 and TRBJ2-7; possibly TRBD1 for D (5 bases). This CDR3 is 13 amino acids long. Per germline, CDR1 SQVTM and CDR2 ANQGSEA. V was cut by 6 bases and J by 5 bases, with 17 bases left in between. CDR3 sequence: CSVARRVVDEQYF. The CDR3 DNA is TGCAGCGTAGCCCGCAGGGTAGTGGACGAGCAGTACTTC.

The chain couples TRBV2 to TRBJ2-2; unclear D gene. The CDR3 sequence is 14 residues long. V was clipped by 4 bases and J by 5 bases, with 11 bases between them. Germline CDR1 and CDR2: SNHLY and FYNNEI. CDR3 residues: CASSVGYLTGELFF. CDR3 nucleotides: TGTGCCAGCAGTGTAGGCTACCTTACCGGGGAGCTGTTTTTT.

The sample holds many counts of this clonotype. This rearrangement joins TRBV4-2 to TRBJ1-6; D gene ambiguous. The CDR3 has 15 amino acids. With 2 bases removed from V and 7 bases from J, the gap between germline ends came to 12 bases. Germline lookup yields CDR1 LGHNA and CDR2 YNFKEQ. CDR3 region: CASSQTPGGNSPLHF. In DNA form, the CDR3 reads TGTGCCAGCAGCCAAACCCCAGGAGGGAATTCACCCCTCCACTTT.

This clonotype has just a few counts. This chain joins TRBV28 and TRBJ2-1; unclear D gene. CDR3 length: 12 amino acids. The V gene lost 2 bases and the J gene lost 10 bases, with 9 bases spanning the gap. From germline, CDR1 is MDHEN and CDR2 SYDVKM. The CDR3 reads CASSLESGEQFF. In nucleotides, the CDR3 is TGTGCCAGCAGTTTAGAGTCCGGCGAGCAGTTCTTC.

J is TRBJ2-5 and V is TRBV19, with 11 bases that match TRBD2. Trimming took 10 bases from V and 6 from J; bases not matched to a gene: 10. The CDR3 consists of 14 residues. Germline lookup yields CDR1 LNHDA and CDR2 SQIVND (reference sequence). This CDR3 reads CATRTLAGGQTQYF. The CDR3 DNA reads as TGTGCCACCAGAACGCTAGCGGGAGGACAGACCCAGTACTTC.

This clonotype has ten or more counts. The chain joins TRBV7-9 to TRBJ2-1; TRBD1 agrees at 8 bases. The CDR3 contains 16 residues. The trim removed 7 bases at V and 2 bases at J, leaving 10 bases unmatched. The V gene's germline CDR1 is SEHNR and CDR2 FQNEAQ (reference sequence). The CDR3 DNA follows: TGTGCCAGCACTCCGTCCGGGACAGGAGCCTACAATGAGCAGTTCTTC. Amino acids: CASTPSGTGAYNEQFF.

This clonotype was detected many times. The J gene is TRBJ2-1, the V gene TRBV6-5, with D possibly TRBD1 on 6 matching bases. CDR1 is MNHEY, CDR2 SVGAGI, per germline. V was pared by 7 bases and J by 0 bases, with 10 bases between. This CDR3 is built from 14 residues. In nucleotides, the CDR3 is TGTGCCAGCAACGGACAGAGCTCCTACAATGAGCAGTTCTTC. Translating it yields CASNGQSSYNEQFF.

The V call is TRBV27, the J call TRBJ2-5; 8 bases match TRBD1. With V trimmed by 4 bases and J by 5 bases, 6 bases remained unmatched. The CDR3 runs 14 residues. The germline V gene has CDR1 MNHEY and CDR2 SMNVEV (reference sequence). As DNA, the CDR3 is TGTGCCAGCAGTTGGGGACAGGACGGGGAGACCCAGTACTTC. It translates to CASSWGQDGETQYF.

The chain has TRBV28 and TRBJ2-1; perhaps TRBD2 as D (6 bases). The V end was cut by 6 bases, the J end by 7 bases, with 19 bases between. The CDR3 length is 15 residues. Germline lookup yields CDR1 MDHEN and CDR2 SYDVKM. Here the CDR3 reads CASSPTAPGTNEQFF. CDR3 DNA sequence: TGTGCCAGCAGCCCTACAGCTCCTGGGACTAATGAGCAGTTCTTC.

The gene calls are TRBV19 and TRBJ1-1; the D gene is possibly TRBD1 (6 bases). The CDR3 extends over 14 amino acids. Trimming left V 6 bases short and J 4 bases short, with 15 bases between. Germline V gives CDR1 LNHDA, CDR2 SQIVND (reference sequence). The CDR3 protein is CASRDSFRGTEAFF. The CDR3 DNA sequence: TGTGCCAGTAGGGACAGTTTTAGAGGCACTGAAGCTTTCTTT. The full variable domain, completed using reference TRBV19 and TRBJ1-1, is DGGITQSPKYLFRKEGQNVTLSCEQNLNHDAMYWYRQDPGQGLRLIYYSQIVNDFQKGDIAEGYSVSREKKESFPLTVTSAQKNPTAFYLCASRDSFRGTEAFFGQGTRLTVV.

This clonotype was seen many times. The gene calls are TRBV5-4 and TRBJ2-5; 12 bases match TRBD2. With 4 bases clipped from V and 5 bases from J, the junction kept 9 bases outside the gene matches. Germline assignment: CDR1 SGHNT and CDR2 YYREEE (reference sequence). CDR3 size: 16 residues. CDR3 region: CASSPLLAGGEETQYF. The CDR3 region has the DNA TGTGCCAGCAGCCCGCTCCTAGCGGGGGGGGAGGAGACCCAGTACTTC.

In this sample, this clonotype turned up a few times. This chain uses TRBV15 with TRBJ2-7; 10 nucleotides line up with TRBD2. The CDR3 sequence is 15 residues long. Per the germline V gene, CDR1 is LNHNV and CDR2 is YYDKDF (reference sequence). Losses at the gene ends were 4 bases for V and 2 bases for J; bases not matched to a gene: 5. The CDR3 region is CATSTPSGSPYEQYF. The DNA of the CDR3 is TGTGCCACCAGCACCCCTAGCGGGAGCCCCTACGAGCAGTACTTC. The entire variable domain, with the rest obtained from reference TRBV15 and TRBJ2-7, is as follows: DAMVIQNPRYQVTQFGKPVTLSCSQTLNHNVMYWYQQKSSQAPKLLFHYYDKDFNNEADTPDNFQSRRPNTSFCFLDIRSPGLGDTAMYLCATSTPSGSPYEQYFGPGTRLTVT.

Note on this clonotype: A much larger clone is a single base away; this may be a read error. The chain employs TRBV12-5 and TRBJ1-1, with unresolved D. The CDR3 runs to 12 residues. Per germline, CDR1 LGHNT and CDR2 FRNRAP. The CDR3 DNA reads as TGTGCTAGTGGTTTAGGATACACTGAAGCTGTCTTT. Amino acid sequence: CASGLGYTEAVF.

This clonotype was counted many times. V gene TRBV19 combines with J gene TRBJ2-2, with 7 nucleotides matching TRBD2. The germline gives CDR1 LNHDA, CDR2 SQIVND (reference sequence). The CDR3 spans 17 residues. V was pared by 6 bases and J by 2 bases, with 12 bases of the junction left unmatched. Here the CDR3 reads CASSSDIAGGNTGELFF. Here the CDR3 DNA reads TGTGCCAGTAGCTCCGATATAGCGGGCGGCAACACCGGGGAGCTGTTTTTT. Drawing the rest from reference TRBV19 and TRBJ2-2, the complete variable domain is DGGITQSPKYLFRKEGQNVTLSCEQNLNHDAMYWYRQDPGQGLRLIYYSQIVNDFQKGDIAEGYSVSREKKESFPLTVTSAQKNPTAFYLCASSSDIAGGNTGELFFGEGSRLTVL.

This clonotype has ten or more counts. This chain connects TRBV4-1 to TRBJ2-1; tentatively, D is TRBD1 (6 bases). The germline V gene encodes CDR1 MGHRA and CDR2 YSYEKL. V was shortened by 0 bases and J by 7 bases, with 7 bases between the two germline ends. The CDR3 is made up of 13 amino acids. As DNA, the CDR3 is TGCGCCAGCAGCCAAGAAGGGGGTAATGAGCAGTTCTTC. It is translated as CASSQEGGNEQFF.

The V gene is TRBV19, the J gene TRBJ2-7; D gene unclear. The V end lost 2 bases, the J end lost 6 bases, and 14 bases lay between the germline ends. This CDR3 spans 14 amino acids. Germline CDR1 LNHDA, CDR2 SQIVND (reference sequence). The CDR3 DNA sequence: TGTGCCAGTAGTATACGGCCAAGGGCCCGCGAGCAGTACTTC. Translated: CASSIRPRAREQYF.